The 29 T cell receptor beta chains reported below all come from one sample, sequenced in a study of blood T cell repertoires in COVID-19. The protocol was immunoSEQ multiplex PCR, while the TCRdb copy is restricted to in-frame clones and leaves out a portion. Here the sample spans fewer than 450,000 clones, roughly 88% being singletons. The sequencing sample was made of PBMCs or T cells enriched from blood (not recorded which). Receptors originate from a young man who had recovered from COVID-19.

This clone has just one count. The chain employs TRBV4-1 and TRBJ1-6, with 12 bases aligning to TRBD1. Trimming cost V 2 bases and J 10 bases; bases outside gene matches: 9. This CDR3 contains 17 residues. Germline V lookup: CDR1 MGHRA, CDR2 YSYEKL. The CDR3 is CASSQPGQGARGSPLHF. CDR3 bases: TGCGCCAGCAGCCAACCGGGACAGGGGGCGCGGGGATCACCCCTCCACTTT.

The V call is TRBV5-1, the J call TRBJ1-2, with a tentative D call TRBD1 (6 bases). The CDR3 length is 16 residues. V was clipped by 0 bases and J by 6 bases, with 18 bases between them. Germline lookup yields CDR1 SGHRS and CDR2 YFSETQ. CDR3 in amino acids: CASSLGGGSRWHGYTF. The CDR3 DNA reads as TGCGCCAGCAGCTTGGGAGGGGGATCGCGATGGCATGGCTACACCTTC.

V and J are TRBV29-1 and TRBJ2-5; D perhaps matches TRBD1 (7 bases). V was clipped by 7 bases and J by 1 base, with 13 bases between them. CDR3 length: 13 residues. Germline-derived CDR1 and CDR2 are SQVTM and ANQGSEA. CDR3 DNA: TGCAGCGCGCAGGGGGGCATCCAAGAGACCCAGTACTTC. Amino acid sequence: CSAQGGIQETQYF.

The V call is TRBV30, the J call TRBJ1-1, with D perhaps TRBD1 (5 bases). Germline CDR1 is GTSNPN and CDR2 is SVGIG (reference sequence). The CDR3 has 13 residues. Trimming took off 3 bases at V and 3 bases at J, with 11 bases between the two ends. CDR3 nucleotides: TGTGCCTGGAGGATTGACAGAGACACTGAAGCTTTCTTT. Its translation: CAWRIDRDTEAFF. Complete variable domain (other parts from reference TRBV30 and TRBJ1-1): SQTIHQWPATLVQPVGSPLSLECTVEGTSNPNLYWYRQAAGRGLQLLFYSVGIGQISSEVPQNLSASRPQDRQFILSSKKLLLSDSGFYLCAWRIDRDTEAFFGQGTRLTVV.

This chain links TRBV6-5 with TRBJ2-3; D is uncertain. V was clipped by 6 bases and J by 5 bases, with 9 bases between them. Germline assignment: CDR1 MNHEY and CDR2 SVGAGI. This CDR3 contains 12 residues. The CDR3, as DNA: TGTGCCAGCAGCCCGAGCCGAGATACGCAGTATTTT. The encoded protein is CASSPSRDTQYF.

Written as DNA, the CDR3 is TGTGCCAGCAGTTTAGGAGCCGAGATCTATGGCTACACCTTC. Amino acids: CASSLGAEIYGYTF. This sequence joins TRBV28 and TRBJ1-2; D unresolved. This CDR3 is 14 amino acids long. V was clipped by 2 bases and J by 4 bases, with 11 bases between them. Per germline, CDR1 MDHEN and CDR2 SYDVKM.

The gene calls are TRBV3-1 (or the pseudogene TRBV3-2) and TRBJ2-2; 13 positions agree with TRBD2. The CDR3 is 16 residues long. Trimming cost V 6 bases and J 3 bases; bases outside gene matches: 4. Germline V gene lookup returns CDR1 LGHDT and CDR2 YNNKEL (reference sequence). The CDR3 loop reads CASRLAGGIDTGELFF. The CDR3, as DNA: TGTGCCAGCAGACTAGCGGGGGGGATTGACACCGGGGAGCTGTTTTTT.

The J gene is TRBJ2-3, the V gene TRBV12-3 or TRBV12-4; TRBD2 agrees at 8 bases. The V segment lost 5 bases and the J segment 5 bases; nucleotides outside the gene matches: 3. The CDR3 is made up of 13 amino acids. The CDR3 DNA sequence: TGTGCCAGCAGTCCGGGGGGGGAAGATACGCAGTATTTT. As protein: CASSPGGEDTQYF.

The gene calls are TRBV14 and TRBJ2-6; 9 positions agree with TRBD1. Germline CDR1 SGHDN, CDR2 FVKESK. CDR3 length: 18 amino acids. Trimming took 4 bases from V and 0 from J; bases not matched to a gene: 7. CDR3 sequence reads: CASSLRDRVTSGANVLTF. For the CDR3, the DNA is TGTGCCAGCAGCCTCCGGGACAGGGTGACCTCTGGGGCCAACGTCCTGACTTTC.

The chain is built from TRBV11-3 and TRBJ2-3; the match to TRBD2 covers 15 bases. V dropped 4 bases and J dropped 5; count of bases not matched to a gene: 4. CDR1 and CDR2 (germline): SGHNT, YENEEA. There are 16 residues in the CDR3. The DNA of the CDR3 is TGTGCCAGCAGCTCAGGACTAGCGGGGGGGCGAGATACGCAGTATTTT. Encoded protein: CASSSGLAGGRDTQYF.

V gene TRBV10-2 combines with J gene TRBJ1-5, with 7 bases aligning to TRBD1. Per germline, CDR1 WSHSY and CDR2 SAAADI. CDR3 length equals 15 residues. Losses at the gene ends were 2 bases for V and 5 bases for J; bases not matched to a gene: 6. DNA for the CDR3: TGCGCCAGCAGTGAGGGTAGGGGGCAGTATCAGCCCCAGCATTTT. Its translation: CASSEGRGQYQPQHF.

This chain links TRBV6-5 with TRBJ1-1, with 10 bases that match TRBD1. V shed 4 bases, J shed 1 base, and the junction held 6 bases outside the gene matches. Germline values: CDR1 MNHEY, CDR2 SVGAGI. CDR3 size: 16 residues. The chain's CDR3 is CASSSGTGVRNTEAFF. CDR3 coding DNA: TGTGCCAGCAGTTCCGGGACAGGGGTGAGGAACACTGAAGCTTTCTTT.

This clone appeared once. The chain couples TRBV5-1 to TRBJ2-7; TRBD1 matches 9 bases. Germline-derived CDR1 and CDR2 are SGHRS and YFSETQ. This CDR3 contains 16 residues. The J segment lost 6 bases and the V segment lost 4 bases, leaving 14 bases of the junction unmatched. CDR3 protein: CASSLTTGTGSLEQYF. The CDR3 nucleotides read TGCGCCAGCAGCCTTACTACCGGGACAGGGTCTCTCGAGCAGTACTTC.

The table lists this clone with a count of one. The chain employs TRBV19 and TRBJ1-2, with 11 bases identical to TRBD1. CDR1 LNHDA and CDR2 SQIVND come from the germline V gene (reference sequence). J lost 5 bases, V lost 6 bases, and 5 bases had no gene match. This CDR3 comprises 14 residues. The CDR3 protein is CASSKDRGHYGYTF. The CDR3 DNA reads as TGTGCCAGTAGCAAGGACAGGGGGCATTATGGCTACACCTTC. Combining the CDR3 with reference TRBV19 and TRBJ1-2 gives the whole variable domain DGGITQSPKYLFRKEGQNVTLSCEQNLNHDAMYWYRQDPGQGLRLIYYSQIVNDFQKGDIAEGYSVSREKKESFPLTVTSAQKNPTAFYLCASSKDRGHYGYTFGSGTRLTVV.

This rearrangement joins TRBV7-3 to TRBJ2-2, with a possible D match to TRBD2 (5 bases). CDR1 and CDR2 from the germline V gene are SGHTA and FQGTGA. The CDR3 spans 15 residues. The V end was cut by 0 bases, the J end by 6 bases, with 11 bases between. CDR3 protein: CASSLTSGKAGELFF. In DNA form, the CDR3 reads TGTGCCAGCAGCTTAACCTCGGGGAAAGCCGGGGAGCTGTTTTTT.

This rearrangement joins TRBV3-1 (or the pseudogene TRBV3-2) to TRBJ2-1; possible D gene TRBD2, 5 bases. Trimming cost V 4 bases and J 5 bases, with 12 bases left between them. Looked up from germline, CDR1 is LGHDT and CDR2 is YNNKEL (reference sequence). The CDR3 loop spans 14 amino acids. The CDR3 coding sequence is TGTGCCAGCAGCCTGGGCCAGCGGAACAATGAGCAGTTCTTC. Translated, it gives CASSLGQRNNEQFF.

This clone was seen once. V gene TRBV28 combines with J gene TRBJ1-4; tentative D call: TRBD1 (6 bases). This CDR3 spans 14 amino acids. V was trimmed by 5 bases and J by 3 bases, leaving 10 bases between them. Germline V gene sequence: CDR1 MDHEN, CDR2 SYDVKM. Here the CDR3 reads CASSLGQPNEKLFF. CDR3 DNA: TGTGCCAGCAGTCTCGGACAGCCTAATGAAAAACTGTTTTTT.

This clone was counted a few times. The genes are TRBV19 and TRBJ1-2; D unresolved. Per germline, CDR1 LNHDA and CDR2 SQIVND (reference sequence). V was pared by 3 bases and J by 5 bases, with 13 bases between. CDR3 length equals 14 residues. The CDR3 coding sequence is TGTGCCAGTAGTATCAGTTTTTTGACTTATGGCTACACCTTC. Its protein product is CASSISFLTYGYTF.

V is TRBV5-6 and J is TRBJ1-5, with 7 bases that match TRBD1. Germline trimming cut 1 base from V and 4 bases from J; bases unmatched to any gene: 5. The CDR3 has 15 amino acids. Germline V lookup: CDR1 SGHDT, CDR2 YYEEEE. The CDR3 nucleotides read TGTGCCAGCAGCTTGTGGGAACAGGGGAATCAGCCCCAGCATTTT. This encodes CASSLWEQGNQPQHF.

The chain joins TRBV24-1 to TRBJ1-2, with D unresolved. V gave up 1 base and J gave up 1 base, with 6 bases separating them. Germline-derived CDR1 and CDR2 are KGHDR and SFDVKD. The CDR3 runs to 14 residues. The CDR3 region has the DNA TGTGCCACCAGTGATTTCAGCGTTAACTATGGCTACACCTTC. This encodes CATSDFSVNYGYTF.

Here the CDR3 DNA reads TGTGCCAGCAGCGCGGGGACAGGCGAAAAACTGTTTTTT. This codes for CASSAGTGEKLFF. This rearrangement joins TRBV5-4 to TRBJ1-4; TRBD1 agrees at 8 bases. This CDR3 is built from 13 residues. V was pared by 4 bases and J by 8 bases, with 4 bases of the junction left unmatched. Germline loops: CDR1 SGHNT, CDR2 YYREEE (reference sequence). Full variable domain (missing parts from reference TRBV5-4 and TRBJ1-4): ETGVTQSPTHLIKTRGQQVTLRCSSQSGHNTVSWYQQALGQGPQFIFQYYREEENGRGNFPPRFSGLQFPNYSSELNVNALELDDSALYLCASSAGTGEKLFFGSGTQLSVL.

The genes are TRBV3-1 (or the pseudogene TRBV3-2) and TRBJ2-2; weak D call: TRBD1 (6 bases). CDR1 and CDR2 from the germline V gene are LGHDT and YNNKEL (reference sequence). V lost 3 bases and J lost 3, with 11 bases in between. CDR3 length: 15 amino acids. The CDR3 region has the DNA TGTGCCAGCAGCCAGAGGGACACCGACACCGGGGAGCTGTTTTTT. Translated, it gives CASSQRDTDTGELFF.

The table lists this clone with a count of one. The gene calls are TRBV2 and TRBJ1-5, with D uncertain. The CDR3 covers 15 residues. Germline loops: CDR1 SNHLY, CDR2 FYNNEI. V shed 1 base and J shed 4 bases, with 11 bases lying between them. The CDR3 region is CASSEGQEENQPQHF. In nucleotides, the CDR3 is TGTGCCAGCAGTGAAGGGCAGGAGGAAAATCAGCCCCAGCATTTT. The complete variable domain, with remaining parts taken from reference TRBV2 and TRBJ1-5, reads EPEVTQTPSHQVTQMGQEVILRCVPISNHLYFYWYRQILGQKVEFLVSFYNNEISEKSEIFDDQFSVERPDGSNFTLKIRSTKLEDSAMYFCASSEGQEENQPQHFGDGTRLSIL.

The chain couples TRBV7-9 to TRBJ2-3, with 8 bases aligning to TRBD1. The length of the CDR3 is 15 residues. Germline CDR1 SEHNR, CDR2 FQNEAQ (reference sequence). The junction had 7 bases not matched to a gene; V was cut back by 4 bases and J by 4 bases. This CDR3 reads CASSSNQGAADTQYF. Here the CDR3 DNA reads TGTGCCAGCAGCTCTAACCAGGGGGCAGCAGATACGCAGTATTTT.

This rearrangement joins TRBV5-1 to TRBJ2-6; no reliable D call. This CDR3 has 15 residues. The germline V gene encodes CDR1 SGHRS and CDR2 YFSETQ. V was trimmed by 4 bases and J by 0 bases, leaving 8 bases between them. CDR3 in amino acids: CASSLQDSGANVLTF. CDR3 coding DNA: TGCGCCAGCAGCCTTCAGGACTCTGGGGCCAACGTCCTGACTTTC.

The CDR3 DNA reads TGTGCCAGCAGCTTCCAGACAGGGGGGTCCTACGAGCAGTACTTC. Translating gives CASSFQTGGSYEQYF. The chain uses TRBV5-6 and TRBJ2-7; 9 bases agree with TRBD1. CDR3 size: 15 residues. Germline V gives CDR1 SGHDT, CDR2 YYEEEE. J lost 1 base, V lost 2 bases, and 4 bases had no gene match.

The rearrangement joins TRBV30 to TRBJ2-2, with D possibly being TRBD2 (5 bases). CDR3 length equals 17 residues. V lost 4 bases, J lost 6 bases, and 24 bases lay in between. Germline V CDR1 and CDR2: GTSNPN, SVGIG (reference sequence). The chain's CDR3 is CAWKSNRGTPRAGELFF. The CDR3 nucleotides are TGTGCCTGGAAATCAAACCGGGGAACTCCCAGAGCCGGGGAGCTGTTTTTT. Supplemented by reference TRBV30 and TRBJ2-2, the full variable domain reads SQTIHQWPATLVQPVGSPLSLECTVEGTSNPNLYWYRQAAGRGLQLLFYSVGIGQISSEVPQNLSASRPQDRQFILSSKKLLLSDSGFYLCAWKSNRGTPRAGELFFGEGSRLTVL.

This chain links TRBV28 with TRBJ1-2; 8 nucleotides match TRBD1. This CDR3 has 15 residues. Germline V gives CDR1 MDHEN, CDR2 SYDVKM. The trim removed 2 bases at V and 3 bases at J, leaving 5 bases unmatched. The chain's CDR3 is CASSLAQGDDYGYTF. DNA for the CDR3: TGTGCCAGCAGTTTAGCACAGGGGGACGACTATGGCTACACCTTC.

The genes are TRBV7-9 and TRBJ1-3; 7 nucleotides line up with TRBD1. Germline values: CDR1 SEHNR, CDR2 FQNEAQ (reference sequence). The V and J ends lost 2 bases and 4 bases, in that order; junction bases with no gene match: 5. The CDR3 extends over 15 amino acids. CDR3: CASSLREGGGNTIYF. The CDR3 nucleotides read TGTGCCAGCAGCTTACGAGAAGGGGGCGGAAACACCATATATTTT.